This T cell receptor (beta chain) derives from a study of low-dose radiotherapy and immunotherapy resistance in tumors. Overall study context: Members of Cohort 1 were treated with 0.5 Gy per fraction every 2 weeks. The prescribed total PTV dose was 6.5 Gy.

Time point: after trial treatment. The treatment denotes: LDRT plus nivolumab, ipilimumab, low-dose cyclophosphamide and aspirin (RACIN trial). Per the germline V gene, CDR1 is SGHAT and CDR2 is FQNNGV. The V end was cut by 5 bases, the J end by 2 bases, with 7 bases between. The CDR3 runs to 12 residues. This clonotype was seen many times. TRAV- and TRBV-specific primers primed first-strand cDNA, covering alpha and beta chains. Both a constant-region primer and a V-primer adapter served to amplify TCRs across roughly 22 PCR cycles. TCRdb reprocessed the reads with MiXCR, giving one entry per CDR3 protein. Among 95,000 to 100,000 distinct CDR3 sequences listed, roughly 20% were seen once.

This receptor was obtained from a male donor with prostate cancer. The specimen comprised PBMCs, sampled after low-dose radiotherapy plus immunotherapy. This chain uses TRBV11-2 with TRBJ2-7, with D possibly matching TRBD2 (5 bases). As DNA, the CDR3 is TGTGCCAGCAGCCCCGGGGCCTACGAGCAGTACTTC. Amino acids: CASSPGAYEQYF.